Below, 2 T cell receptor beta chains from the same sample are listed, as sequenced in a study of blood T cell repertoires in COVID-19. Clones were sequenced by immunoSEQ multiplex PCR, and TCRdb holds only the in-frame ones, with some missing. The table has some 96,000 clones, roughly 92% seen once. Sequenced: peripheral blood. These receptor sequences come from a man aged 50 to 59 with active COVID-19.

The V call is TRBV9, the J call TRBJ1-4; TRBD1 agrees at 10 bases. The V gene's germline CDR1 is SGDLS and CDR2 YYNGEE. This CDR3 region has 15 residues. V lost 3 bases and J lost 7; bases outside the gene matches: 6. CDR3 protein: CASSADRGQGEKLFF. CDR3 nucleotide sequence: TGTGCCAGCAGCGCAGACAGGGGGCAGGGTGAAAAACTGTTTTTT.

This chain connects TRBV19 to TRBJ2-5, with a possible D match to TRBD2 (5 bases). This CDR3 is 14 amino acids long. Germline values: CDR1 LNHDA, CDR2 SQIVND (reference sequence). V lost 4 bases to trimming and J lost 1 base, with 10 bases between them. The CDR3 DNA reads as TGTGCCAGTAGTAGGAACGGGGTCCAAGAGACCCAGTACTTC. It yields the protein CASSRNGVQETQYF.